This T cell receptor beta chain comes out of a study of technical replicates of blood from a few donors. The CDR3 spans 14 residues. Profiling relied on immunoSEQ multiplex PCR, and the TCRdb table lists in-frame clones only, not all of them. The sample carries about 85,000 clones, about 95% recorded once. V gene TRBV12-2 combines with J gene TRBJ1-2; the table gives TRBD1 as D, unverified against the DNA. TRBV12-2 has pseudogene status. What was sequenced was T cells isolated from PBMCs. This receptor was obtained from a human donor in good health. The CDR3 sequence is CASRLVFRPYGYTF. The CDR3 DNA reads TGTGCAAGTCGCTTAGTATTCAGGCCCTATGGCTACACCTTC.